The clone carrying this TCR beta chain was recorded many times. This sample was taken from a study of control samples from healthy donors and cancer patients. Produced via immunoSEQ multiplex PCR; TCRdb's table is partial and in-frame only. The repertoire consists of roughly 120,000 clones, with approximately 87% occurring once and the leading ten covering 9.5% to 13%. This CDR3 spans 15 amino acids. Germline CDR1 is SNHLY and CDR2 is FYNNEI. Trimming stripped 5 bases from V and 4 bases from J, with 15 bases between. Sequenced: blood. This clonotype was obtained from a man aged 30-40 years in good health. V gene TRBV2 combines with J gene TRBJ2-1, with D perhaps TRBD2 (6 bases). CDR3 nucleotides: TGTGCCAGCAGTCCCGTGGCTAGCGTATACAATGAGCAGTTCTTC. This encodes CASSPVASVYNEQFF.